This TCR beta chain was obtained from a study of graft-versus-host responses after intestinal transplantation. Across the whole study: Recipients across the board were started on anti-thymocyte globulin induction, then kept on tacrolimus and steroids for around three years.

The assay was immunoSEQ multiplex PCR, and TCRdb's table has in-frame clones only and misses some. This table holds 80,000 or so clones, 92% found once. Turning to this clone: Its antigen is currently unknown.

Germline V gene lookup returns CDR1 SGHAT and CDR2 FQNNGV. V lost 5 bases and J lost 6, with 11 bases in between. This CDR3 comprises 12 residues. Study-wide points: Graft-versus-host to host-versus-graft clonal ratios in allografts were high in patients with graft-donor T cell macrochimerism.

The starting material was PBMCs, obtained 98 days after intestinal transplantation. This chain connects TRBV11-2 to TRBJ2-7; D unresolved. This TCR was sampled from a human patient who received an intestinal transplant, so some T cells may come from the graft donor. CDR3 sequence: CASSPGPGEQYF. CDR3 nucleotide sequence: TGTGCCAGCAGCCCCGGTCCCGGCGAGCAGTACTTC.